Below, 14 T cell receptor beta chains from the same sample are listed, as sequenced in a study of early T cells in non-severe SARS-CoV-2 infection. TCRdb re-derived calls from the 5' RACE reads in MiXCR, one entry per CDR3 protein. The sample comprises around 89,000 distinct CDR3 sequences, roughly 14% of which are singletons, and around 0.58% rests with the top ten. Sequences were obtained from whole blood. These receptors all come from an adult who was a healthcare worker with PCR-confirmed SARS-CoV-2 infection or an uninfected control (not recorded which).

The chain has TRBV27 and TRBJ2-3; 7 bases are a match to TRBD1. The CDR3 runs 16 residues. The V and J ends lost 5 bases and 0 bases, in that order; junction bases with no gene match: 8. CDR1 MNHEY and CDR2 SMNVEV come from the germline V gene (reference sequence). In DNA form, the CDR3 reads TGTGCCAGCAGTAGCTCTTTACAGGGGAGCACAGATACGCAGTATTTT. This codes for CASSSSLQGSTDTQYF.

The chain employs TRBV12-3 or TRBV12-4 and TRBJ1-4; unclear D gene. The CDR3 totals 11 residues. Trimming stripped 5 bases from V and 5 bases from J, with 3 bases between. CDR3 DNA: TGTGCCAGCAGTGCGAATGAAAAACTGTTTTTT. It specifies CASSANEKLFF.

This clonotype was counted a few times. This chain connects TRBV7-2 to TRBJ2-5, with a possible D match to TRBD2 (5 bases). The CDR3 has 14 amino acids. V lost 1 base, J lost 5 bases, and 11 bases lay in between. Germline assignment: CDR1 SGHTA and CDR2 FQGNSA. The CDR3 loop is CASSLVGVGETQYF. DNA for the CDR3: TGTGCCAGCAGCTTAGTCGGGGTTGGGGAGACCCAGTACTTC.

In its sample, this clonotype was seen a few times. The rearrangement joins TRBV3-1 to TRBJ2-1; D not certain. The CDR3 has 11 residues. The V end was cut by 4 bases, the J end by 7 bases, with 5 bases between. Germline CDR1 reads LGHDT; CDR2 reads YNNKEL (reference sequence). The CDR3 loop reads CASSRDNEQFF. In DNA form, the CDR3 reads TGTGCCAGCAGCCGTGATAATGAGCAGTTCTTC.

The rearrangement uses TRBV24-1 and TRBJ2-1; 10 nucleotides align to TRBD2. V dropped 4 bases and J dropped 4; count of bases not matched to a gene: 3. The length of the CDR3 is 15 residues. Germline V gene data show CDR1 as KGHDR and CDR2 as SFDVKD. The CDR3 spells CATSETAGGYNEQFF. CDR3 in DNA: TGTGCCACCAGTGAGACAGCGGGGGGGTACAATGAGCAGTTCTTC.

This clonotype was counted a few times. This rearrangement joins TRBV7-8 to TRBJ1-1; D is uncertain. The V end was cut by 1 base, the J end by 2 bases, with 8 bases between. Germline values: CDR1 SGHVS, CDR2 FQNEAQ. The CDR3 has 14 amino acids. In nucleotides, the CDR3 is TGTGCCAGCAGCTTAGTTTCCGCTAACACTGAAGCTTTCTTT. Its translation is CASSLVSANTEAFF.

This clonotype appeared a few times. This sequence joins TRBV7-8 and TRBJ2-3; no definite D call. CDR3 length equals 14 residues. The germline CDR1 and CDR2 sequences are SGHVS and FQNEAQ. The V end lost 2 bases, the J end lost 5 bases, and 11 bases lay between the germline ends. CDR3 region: CASSLNLQGDTQYF. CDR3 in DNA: TGTGCCAGCAGCTTAAACCTCCAAGGAGATACGCAGTATTTT. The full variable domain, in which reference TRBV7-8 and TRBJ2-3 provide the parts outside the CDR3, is GAGVSQSPRYKVAKRGQDVALRCDPISGHVSLFWYQQALGQGPEFLTYFQNEAQLDKSGLPSDRFFAERPEGSVSTLKIQRTQQEDSAVYLCASSLNLQGDTQYFGPGTRLTVL.

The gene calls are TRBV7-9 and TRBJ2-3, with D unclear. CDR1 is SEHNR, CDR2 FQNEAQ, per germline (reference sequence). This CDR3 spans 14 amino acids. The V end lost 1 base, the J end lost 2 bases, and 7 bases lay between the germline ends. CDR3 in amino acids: CASSLDAVTDTQYF. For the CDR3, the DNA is TGTGCCAGCAGCTTAGACGCCGTCACAGATACGCAGTATTTT.

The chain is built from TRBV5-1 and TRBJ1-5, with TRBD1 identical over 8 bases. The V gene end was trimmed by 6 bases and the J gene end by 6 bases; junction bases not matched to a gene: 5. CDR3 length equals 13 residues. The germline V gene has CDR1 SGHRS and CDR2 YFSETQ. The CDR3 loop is CASTQQGVQPQHF. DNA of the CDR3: TGCGCCAGCACTCAACAGGGGGTTCAGCCCCAGCATTTT. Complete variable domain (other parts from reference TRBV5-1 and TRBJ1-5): KAGVTQTPRYLIKTRGQQVTLSCSPISGHRSVSWYQQTPGQGLQFLFEYFSETQRNKGNFPGRFSGRQFSNSRSEMNVSTLELGDSALYLCASTQQGVQPQHFGDGTRLSIL.

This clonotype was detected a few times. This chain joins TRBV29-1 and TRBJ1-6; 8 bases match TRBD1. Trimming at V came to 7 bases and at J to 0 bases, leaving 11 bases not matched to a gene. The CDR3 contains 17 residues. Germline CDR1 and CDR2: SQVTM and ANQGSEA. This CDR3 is CSARDRPISSYNSPLHF. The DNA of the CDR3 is TGCAGCGCCAGGGACAGGCCGATCAGCTCCTATAATTCACCCCTCCACTTT. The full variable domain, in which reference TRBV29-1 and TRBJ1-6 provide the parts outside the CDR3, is SAVISQKPSRDICQRGTSLTIQCQVDSQVTMMFWYRQQPGQSLTLIATANQGSEATYESGFVIDKFPISRPNLTFSTLTVSNMSPEDSSIYLCSARDRPISSYNSPLHFGNGTRLTVT.

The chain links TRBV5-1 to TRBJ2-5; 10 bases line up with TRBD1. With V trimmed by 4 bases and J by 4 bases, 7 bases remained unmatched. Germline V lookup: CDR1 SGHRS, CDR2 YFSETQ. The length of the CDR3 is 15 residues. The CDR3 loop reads CASSGGQGIVETQYF. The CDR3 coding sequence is TGCGCCAGCAGCGGGGGACAGGGGATCGTAGAGACCCAGTACTTC.

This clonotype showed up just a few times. The CDR3 reads CSARAPGTDTQYF. The CDR3 bases are TGCAGCGCCCGGGCCCCGGGCACAGATACGCAGTATTTT. This chain links TRBV29-1 with TRBJ2-3; D remains unclear. Germline CDR1 and CDR2: SQVTM and ANQGSEA. The CDR3 spans 13 residues. V was cut by 7 bases and J by 1 base, with 12 bases left in between.

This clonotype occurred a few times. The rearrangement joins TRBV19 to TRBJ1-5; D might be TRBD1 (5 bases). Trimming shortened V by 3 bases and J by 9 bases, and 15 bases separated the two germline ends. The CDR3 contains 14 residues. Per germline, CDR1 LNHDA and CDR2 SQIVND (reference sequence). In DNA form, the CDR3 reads TGTGCCAGTAGTATTCAAAGGGACCTAGGGCCCCAGCATTTT. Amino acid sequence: CASSIQRDLGPQHF.

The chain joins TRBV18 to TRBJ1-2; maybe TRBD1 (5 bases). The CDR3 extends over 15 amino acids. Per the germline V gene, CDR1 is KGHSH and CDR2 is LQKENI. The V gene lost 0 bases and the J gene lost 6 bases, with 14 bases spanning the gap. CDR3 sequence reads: CASSPPSSGTDGYTF. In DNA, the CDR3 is TGTGCCAGCTCACCACCGTCGTCTGGGACGGATGGCTACACCTTC.